The clone carrying this T cell receptor (beta chain) was seen repeatedly, ten times or more. Every individual TCR cDNA molecule carried its own unique molecular identifier, which allowed correction of PCR and sequencing errors. TCRdb re-analysed the 5' RACE reads in MiXCR, keeping a single row per CDR3 protein. The sample lists about 80,000 distinct CDR3 sequences; roughly 8% were seen once. This specimen comes from a study of spatial heterogeneity in lung cancer. Stated time point: sample taken at primary tumor resection. Germline trimming cut 4 bases from V and 4 bases from J; bases unmatched to any gene: 7. Germline lookup yields CDR1 SGHKS and CDR2 YYEKEE (reference sequence). This CDR3 has 15 residues.

The genes are TRBV5-5 and TRBJ2-2; 7 positions agree with TRBD2. This clonotype originated in a male donor with early-stage non-small cell lung cancer. The sample here was PBMCs, taken at surgery. The CDR3 here is CASSRLAGATGELFF. The CDR3 bases are TGTGCCAGCAGCCGACTAGCTGGGGCCACCGGGGAGCTGTTTTTT. The full variable domain, with the rest looked up from reference TRBV5-5 and TRBJ2-2, is DAGVTQSPTHLIKTRGQQVTLRCSPISGHKSVSWYQQVLGQGPQFIFQYYEKEERGRGNFPDRFSARQFPNYSSELNVNALLLGDSALYLCASSRLAGATGELFFGEGSRLTVL.